A single sample is the source of the 32 T cell receptor beta chains below, sequenced in a study of OX40 agonist ivuxolimab in advanced cancers. Libraries were prepared by immunoSEQ multiplex PCR; TCRdb keeps only in-frame clonotypes and omits some of them. The table shows tens of thousands of clones, with 75% to 90% occurring only once. This specimen was CD4+ or CD8+ T cells sorted from blood, taken in a trial of the OX40 agonist ivuxolimab. The origin of the receptors is an adult with an advanced solid tumor such as melanoma, head and neck, liver or kidney cancer.

This chain links TRBV11-2 with TRBJ2-3; perhaps TRBD2 as D (6 bases). Germline V CDR1 and CDR2: SGHAT, FQNNGV. Trimming removed 4 bases at V and 3 bases at J, with 14 bases between. The CDR3 runs to 15 residues. The CDR3 coding sequence is TGTGCCAGCAGCTCCGGGAGACTAAGGACAGATACGCAGTATTTT. Amino acid sequence: CASSSGRLRTDTQYF.

This clone was seen once. The CDR3 DNA reads TGTGCCAGCAGCTTAGTGGCCTCCTACGAGCAGTACTTC. This translates into CASSLVASYEQYF. The V and J genes are TRBV7-2 and TRBJ2-7; D is undetermined. Germline values: CDR1 SGHTA, CDR2 FQGNSA. The V gene lost 1 base and the J gene lost 0 bases, with 4 bases spanning the gap. This CDR3 comprises 13 residues. The full variable domain, with the rest looked up from reference TRBV7-2 and TRBJ2-7, is GAGVSQSPSNKVTEKGKDVELRCDPISGHTALYWYRQSLGQGLEFLIYFQGNSAPDKSGLPSDRFSAERTGGSVSTLTIQRTQQEDSAVYLCASSLVASYEQYFGPGTRLTVT.

The rearrangement joins TRBV4-3 to TRBJ2-7, with D perhaps matching TRBD1 (5 bases). The CDR3 spans 16 residues. Per the germline V gene, CDR1 is LGHNA and CDR2 is YSLEER. The germline V and J ends were trimmed by 0 bases and 2 bases, with 14 bases remaining between them. As DNA, the CDR3 is TGCGCCAGCAGCCAAGAGGTGGGGATAGGGGCCTACGAGCAGTACTTC. This sequence encodes CASSQEVGIGAYEQYF.

This clone occurred a few times. The chain has TRBV11-2 and TRBJ2-3; the match to TRBD2 covers 7 bases. The CDR3 has 18 amino acids. CDR1 and CDR2 (germline): SGHAT, FQNNGV. V lost 1 base, J lost 0 bases, and 10 bases stayed unmatched. CDR3 nucleotides: TGTGCCAGCAGCTTAGGCCCCCGGGCAGCGGGGAGCACAGATACGCAGTATTTT. It encodes CASSLGPRAAGSTDTQYF.

The table lists this clone with a count of one. The chain is built from TRBV5-1 and TRBJ2-7; 7 bases fit TRBD2. V lost 3 bases and J lost 2; bases outside the gene matches: 5. Germline V gives CDR1 SGHRS, CDR2 YFSETQ. This CDR3 has 14 amino acids. The CDR3 DNA is TGCGCCAGCAGCTCCGAGCGGGGCACCTACGAGCAGTACTTC. Amino acid sequence: CASSSERGTYEQYF.

This sequence joins TRBV7-9 and TRBJ1-1, with TRBD1 as a possible D gene (5 bases). V was trimmed by 5 bases and J by 3 bases, leaving 10 bases between them. This CDR3 is 13 amino acids long. Germline loops: CDR1 SEHNR, CDR2 FQNEAQ (reference sequence). CDR3 nucleotides: TGTGCCAGCAGCCGCGGGGGGTACACTGAAGCTTTCTTT. Translation: CASSRGGYTEAFF.

This clone was detected once. The rearrangement links TRBV5-1 to TRBJ2-3, with TRBD2 matching 15 bases. Germline V gene sequence: CDR1 SGHRS, CDR2 YFSETQ. The J segment lost 6 bases and the V segment lost 3 bases, leaving 8 bases of the junction unmatched. This CDR3 is built from 17 residues. CDR3 nucleotide sequence: TGCGCCAGCAGCTCTAGGACTAGCGGGGGGGCCAGGGATACGCAGTATTTT. Protein product: CASSSRTSGGARDTQYF.

This sequence joins TRBV4-3 and TRBJ2-2; D remains ambiguous. V was pared by 0 bases and J by 2 bases, with 10 bases between. Germline values: CDR1 LGHNA, CDR2 YSLEER. The CDR3 is 16 amino acids. CDR3 loop: CASSQDQADNTGELFF. CDR3 coding DNA: TGCGCCAGCAGCCAAGATCAGGCAGATAACACCGGGGAGCTGTTTTTT.

The chain uses TRBV5-1 and TRBJ2-7, with unresolved D. The CDR3 is 14 residues long. The germline CDR1 and CDR2 sequences are SGHRS and YFSETQ. V gave up 4 bases and J gave up 2 bases, with 13 bases separating them. CDR3: CASSRRESAYEQYF. CDR3 nucleotide sequence: TGCGCCAGCAGCCGGCGAGAGTCAGCCTACGAGCAGTACTTC.

The rearrangement joins TRBV6-1 to TRBJ2-1, with 7 positions matching TRBD2. V trimming: 3 bases; J trimming: 4 bases; junction bases outside the gene matches: 12. This CDR3 is 17 amino acids long. The germline V gene encodes CDR1 MNHNS and CDR2 SASEGT. In DNA form, the CDR3 reads TGTGCCAGCAGTGAGCTGGCCGGGACTACCCCTTACAATGAGCAGTTCTTC. Translation: CASSELAGTTPYNEQFF.

V usage is TRBV9 and J usage is TRBJ2-5; D gene uncertain. Deletions cut 3 bases from V and 5 bases from J, with 14 bases between. The germline V gene has CDR1 SGDLS and CDR2 YYNGEE. This CDR3 has 14 residues. The CDR3 protein is CASSAGSVGETQYF. The CDR3, as DNA: TGTGCCAGCAGCGCCGGCTCCGTAGGGGAGACCCAGTACTTC.

The chain links TRBV11-2 to TRBJ2-2; the D call may be TRBD1 or TRBD2 (5 bases each). Germline V lookup: CDR1 SGHAT, CDR2 FQNNGV. The V and J ends lost 9 bases and 3 bases respectively, with 20 bases between them. The CDR3 totals 16 residues. The DNA of the CDR3 is TGTGCCAGTAACTCCGGGGCTTCGTGGGACACCGGGGAGCTGTTTTTT. This translates into CASNSGASWDTGELFF.

This chain links TRBV10-3 with TRBJ1-3; possible D gene TRBD1, 5 bases. Germline assignment: CDR1 ENHRY and CDR2 SYGVKD. This CDR3 has 15 residues. V lost 10 bases, J lost 1 base, and 17 bases lay in between. CDR3 DNA sequence: TGTGCCACGTCCTTACATGGACAATCTGGAAACACCATATATTTT. Translating it yields CATSLHGQSGNTIYF.

CDR3 sequence reads: CASSEGLAGATDTQYF. The DNA of the CDR3 is TGTGCCAGCAGTGAAGGACTAGCGGGGGCTACAGATACGCAGTATTTT. V and J are TRBV2 and TRBJ2-3; TRBD2 matches 12 bases. The junction had 2 bases not matched to a gene; V was cut back by 1 base and J by 3 bases. This CDR3 contains 16 residues. Germline V lookup: CDR1 SNHLY, CDR2 FYNNEI. The complete variable domain, with remaining parts taken from reference TRBV2 and TRBJ2-3, reads EPEVTQTPSHQVTQMGQEVILRCVPISNHLYFYWYRQILGQKVEFLVSFYNNEISEKSEIFDDQFSVERPDGSNFTLKIRSTKLEDSAMYFCASSEGLAGATDTQYFGPGTRLTVL.

The gene calls are TRBV5-4 and TRBJ2-5, with a tentative D call TRBD1 (6 bases). Germline lookup yields CDR1 SGHNT and CDR2 YYREEE (reference sequence). The V end lost 5 bases, the J end lost 2 bases, and 13 bases lay between the germline ends. CDR3 size: 14 residues. CDR3 sequence: CASSFGQQQETQYF. In DNA, the CDR3 is TGTGCCAGCAGTTTTGGACAGCAACAAGAGACCCAGTACTTC.

Turning to this clone: Other DNA variants within this sample encode the same CDR3. The rearrangement joins TRBV5-4 to TRBJ1-1, with a possible D match to TRBD1 (5 bases). CDR1 and CDR2 from the germline V gene are SGHNT and YYREEE (reference sequence). V was shortened by 1 base and J by 0 bases, with 7 bases between the two germline ends. The CDR3 contains 14 residues. The CDR3 sequence: CASSLRGVNTEAFF. The DNA for the CDR3 is TGTGCCAGCAGCTTGCGAGGGGTGAACACTGAAGCTTTCTTT. Full variable domain (remainder filled in from reference TRBV5-4 and TRBJ1-1): ETGVTQSPTHLIKTRGQQVTLRCSSQSGHNTVSWYQQALGQGPQFIFQYYREEENGRGNFPPRFSGLQFPNYSSELNVNALELDDSALYLCASSLRGVNTEAFFGQGTRLTVV.

This chain uses TRBV30 with TRBJ2-5; tentative D call: TRBD1 (5 bases). The end of the DNA fits TRBJ2-7 better, so the J call may be wrong. Germline CDR1 GTSNPN, CDR2 SVGIG (reference sequence). The CDR3 sequence is 14 residues long. The DNA for the CDR3 is TGTGCCTGGAGTAGATCCCTCAGGGCCAGCGAGCAGTACTTC. This codes for CAWSRSLRASEQYF.

The chain is built from TRBV27 and TRBJ2-6; possibly TRBD2 for D (6 bases). In germline, CDR1 is MNHEY, CDR2 SMNVEV (reference sequence). This CDR3 is 14 amino acids long. V was cut by 4 bases and J by 4 bases, with 8 bases left in between. The CDR3 DNA reads as TGTGCCAGCAGTTGGGGGGAAGGGGCCAACGTCCTGACTTTC. The encoded protein is CASSWGEGANVLTF.

The chain recombines TRBV7-9 with TRBJ1-5; tentative D call: TRBD1 (5 bases). This CDR3 contains 14 residues. Per the germline V gene, CDR1 is SEHNR and CDR2 is FQNEAQ (reference sequence). V was shortened by 1 base and J by 7 bases, with 11 bases between the two germline ends. The CDR3 sequence is CASSLGEGRQPQHF. CDR3 DNA sequence: TGTGCCAGCAGCTTAGGGGAGGGGCGCCAGCCCCAGCATTTT.

The gene calls are TRBV11-2 and TRBJ2-7; D possibly corresponds to TRBD2 (7 bases). Per germline, CDR1 SGHAT and CDR2 FQNNGV. The length of the CDR3 is 17 residues. V lost 6 bases to trimming and J lost 5 bases, with 26 bases between them. The CDR3 spells CASSHHTGGRGRNEQYF. CDR3 sequence (DNA): TGTGCCAGCAGTCATCACACGGGGGGCCGAGGGAGGAACGAGCAGTACTTC.

The chain uses TRBV7-6 and TRBJ2-7, with 7 bases matching TRBD1. Trimming cost V 6 bases and J 7 bases; bases outside gene matches: 9. The CDR3 totals 13 residues. The germline CDR1 and CDR2 sequences are SGHVS and FNYEAQ. DNA for the CDR3: TGTGCCAGCAGTCGCGACAGGGTTGCAGAGCAGTACTTC. It codes for CASSRDRVAEQYF.

The V gene is TRBV19, the J gene TRBJ2-7; 7 nucleotides align to TRBD1. The ends lost 4 bases at V and 6 bases at J; junction bases unmatched: 6. This CDR3 comprises 13 residues. Germline-derived CDR1 and CDR2 are LNHDA and SQIVND (reference sequence). The CDR3 region is CASSTLQGREQYF. The CDR3 DNA follows: TGTGCCAGTAGTACCTTACAGGGGCGCGAGCAGTACTTC.

This chain joins TRBV5-6 and TRBJ1-2; 9 bases match TRBD1. The V gene's germline CDR1 is SGHDT and CDR2 YYEEEE. The CDR3 has 14 residues. J lost 1 base, V lost 3 bases, and 1 base had no gene match. CDR3 amino acids: CASSWDRDNYGYTF. The CDR3 DNA follows: TGTGCCAGCAGCTGGGACAGGGATAACTATGGCTACACCTTC.

The rearrangement joins TRBV29-1 to TRBJ2-5; D not resolved. Germline CDR1 reads SQVTM; CDR2 reads ANQGSEA. V dropped 4 bases and J dropped 7 bases, with 13 bases sitting between them. The CDR3 loop spans 12 amino acids. The CDR3 DNA is TGCAGCGTTGTCCAAACCGATCTGACCCAGTACTTC. The encoded protein is CSVVQTDLTQYF. The full variable domain, its missing parts supplied by reference TRBV29-1 and TRBJ2-5, is SAVISQKPSRDICQRGTSLTIQCQVDSQVTMMFWYRQQPGQSLTLIATANQGSEATYESGFVIDKFPISRPNLTFSTLTVSNMSPEDSSIYLCSVVQTDLTQYFGPGTRLLVL.

V and J are TRBV2 and TRBJ1-2; D perhaps matches TRBD1 (6 bases). The germline gives CDR1 SNHLY, CDR2 FYNNEI. Trimming removed 3 bases from V and 2 bases from J, with 16 bases in between. This CDR3 contains 16 residues. The CDR3 region is CASSEFADRSNYGYTF. In DNA form, the CDR3 reads TGTGCCAGCAGTGAGTTCGCGGACAGATCCAACTATGGCTACACCTTC.

The chain employs TRBV10-3 and TRBJ1-6; TRBD1 matches at 11 bases. The V and J ends lost 10 bases and 10 bases, in that order; junction bases with no gene match: 9. The CDR3 contains 14 residues. Germline loops: CDR1 ENHRY, CDR2 SYGVKD. CDR3 sequence reads: CASTGTGGRSPLHF. CDR3 DNA sequence: TGTGCCAGTACCGGGACAGGGGGACGCTCACCCCTCCACTTT.

This clone was detected only once. The chain uses TRBV6-5 and TRBJ1-6; 8 bases align to TRBD1. This CDR3 comprises 15 residues. Germline CDR1 reads MNHEY; CDR2 reads SVGAGI. V trimming: 4 bases; J trimming: 9 bases; junction bases outside the gene matches: 8. CDR3 sequence reads: CASSFVGTGSSPLHF. As DNA, the CDR3 is TGTGCCAGCAGTTTTGTTGGGACAGGAAGTTCACCCCTCCACTTT.

The gene calls are TRBV11-2 and TRBJ2-5; D unresolved. CDR1 is SGHAT, CDR2 FQNNGV, per germline. This CDR3 is built from 13 residues. V was trimmed by 3 bases and J by 5 bases, leaving 10 bases between them. The CDR3 spells CASSFRLSETQYF. The CDR3 DNA reads TGTGCCAGCAGCTTTAGGCTAAGCGAGACCCAGTACTTC. Using reference TRBV11-2 and TRBJ2-5 for the parts outside the CDR3, the full variable domain is EAGVAQSPRYKIIEKRQSVAFWCNPISGHATLYWYQQILGQGPKLLIQFQNNGVVDDSQLPKDRFSAERLKGVDSTLKIQPAKLEDSAVYLCASSFRLSETQYFGPGTRLLVL.

This chain connects TRBV7-9 to TRBJ1-2; D might be TRBD1 (5 bases). Germline values: CDR1 SEHNR, CDR2 FQNEAQ (reference sequence). This CDR3 has 14 residues. V shed 4 bases and J shed 4 bases, with 13 bases lying between them. The CDR3 here is CASSSGLRGYGYTF. The CDR3 coding sequence is TGTGCCAGCAGCTCAGGGTTAAGGGGCTATGGCTACACCTTC.

The chain has TRBV18 and TRBJ1-6; tentatively, D is TRBD1 (6 bases). V lost 1 base, J lost 9 bases, and 16 bases lay in between. Germline CDR1 is KGHSH and CDR2 is LQKENI. The CDR3 consists of 16 residues. Written as DNA, the CDR3 is TGTGCCAGCTCACCACAGGACTCAAAACAGGGTTCACCCCTCCACTTT. Its protein is CASSPQDSKQGSPLHF.

This chain connects TRBV19 to TRBJ1-1, with a possible D match to TRBD1 (5 bases). There are 15 residues in the CDR3. Trimming pared 3 bases from V and 4 bases from J, leaving 15 bases between. Germline V gives CDR1 LNHDA, CDR2 SQIVND (reference sequence). As DNA, the CDR3 is TGTGCCAGTAGTATGCACCAGCTGAGGGGCACTGAAGCTTTCTTT. Translating gives CASSMHQLRGTEAFF.

The chain links TRBV5-1 to TRBJ2-3; D is unclear. CDR3 size: 14 residues. V shed 0 bases and J shed 0 bases, with 5 bases lying between them. Per germline, CDR1 SGHRS and CDR2 YFSETQ. The CDR3 loop is CASSLGGSTDTQYF. In nucleotides, the CDR3 is TGCGCCAGCAGCTTGGGCGGAAGCACAGATACGCAGTATTTT.